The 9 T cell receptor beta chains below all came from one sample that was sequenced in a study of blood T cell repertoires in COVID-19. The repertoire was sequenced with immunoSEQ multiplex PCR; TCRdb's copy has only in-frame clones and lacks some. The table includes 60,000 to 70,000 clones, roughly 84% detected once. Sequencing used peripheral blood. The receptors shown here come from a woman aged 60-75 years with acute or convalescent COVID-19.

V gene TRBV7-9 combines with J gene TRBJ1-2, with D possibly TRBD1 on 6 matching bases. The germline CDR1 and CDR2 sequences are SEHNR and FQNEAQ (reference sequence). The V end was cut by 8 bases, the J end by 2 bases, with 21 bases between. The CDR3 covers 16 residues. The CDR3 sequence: CASSGFRGDRNYGYTF. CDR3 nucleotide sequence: TGTGCCAGCTCCGGCTTCCGGGGTGACAGGAACTATGGCTACACCTTC.

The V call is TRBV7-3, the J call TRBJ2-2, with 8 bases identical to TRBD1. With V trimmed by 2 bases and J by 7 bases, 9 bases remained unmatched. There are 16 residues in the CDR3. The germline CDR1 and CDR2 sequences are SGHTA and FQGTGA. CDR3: CASSLAPDRGFGELFF. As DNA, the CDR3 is TGTGCCAGCAGCTTAGCCCCCGACAGGGGCTTCGGGGAGCTGTTTTTT.

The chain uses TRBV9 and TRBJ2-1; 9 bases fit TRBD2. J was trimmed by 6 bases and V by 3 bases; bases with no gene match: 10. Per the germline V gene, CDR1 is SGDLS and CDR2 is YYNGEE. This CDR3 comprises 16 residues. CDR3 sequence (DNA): TGTGCCAGCAGCGCCGGCCCTGCGGGGGGGTTCAATGAGCAGTTCTTC. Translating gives CASSAGPAGGFNEQFF.

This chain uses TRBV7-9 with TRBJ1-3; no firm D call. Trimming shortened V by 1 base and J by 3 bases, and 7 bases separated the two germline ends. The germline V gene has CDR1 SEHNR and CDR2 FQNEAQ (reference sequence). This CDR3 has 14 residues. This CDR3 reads CASSLGPVGNTIYF. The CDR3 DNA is TGTGCCAGCAGCTTAGGGCCAGTTGGAAACACCATATATTTT.

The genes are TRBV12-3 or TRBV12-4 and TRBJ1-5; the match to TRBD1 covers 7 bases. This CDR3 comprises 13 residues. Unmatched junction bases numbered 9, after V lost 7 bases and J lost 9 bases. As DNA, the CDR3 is TGTGCCAGCAAAGGACAGGCCTCATCGCCCCAGCATTTT. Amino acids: CASKGQASSPQHF.

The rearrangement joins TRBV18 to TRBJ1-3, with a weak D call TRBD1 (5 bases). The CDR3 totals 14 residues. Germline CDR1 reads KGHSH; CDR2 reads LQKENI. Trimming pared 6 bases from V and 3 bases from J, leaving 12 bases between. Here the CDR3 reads CASSPDGGGNTIYF. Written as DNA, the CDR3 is TGTGCCAGCTCCCCCGACGGGGGTGGAAACACCATATATTTT.

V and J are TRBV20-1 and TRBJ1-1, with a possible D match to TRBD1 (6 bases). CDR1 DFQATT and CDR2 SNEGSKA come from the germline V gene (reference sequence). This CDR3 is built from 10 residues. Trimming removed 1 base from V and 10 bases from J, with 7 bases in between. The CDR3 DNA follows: TGCAGTGCTAGAGGACAGGTAGCTTTCTTT. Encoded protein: CSARGQVAFF.

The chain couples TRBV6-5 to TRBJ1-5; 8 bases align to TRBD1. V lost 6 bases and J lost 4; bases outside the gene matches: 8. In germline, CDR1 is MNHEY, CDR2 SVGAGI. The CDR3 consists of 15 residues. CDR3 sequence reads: CASRTPGTGNQPQHF. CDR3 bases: TGTGCCAGCAGGACCCCCGGGACAGGTAATCAGCCCCAGCATTTT.

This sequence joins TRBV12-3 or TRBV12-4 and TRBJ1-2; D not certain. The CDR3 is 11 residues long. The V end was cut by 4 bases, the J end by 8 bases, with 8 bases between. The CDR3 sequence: CASSSNTGYTF. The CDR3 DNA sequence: TGTGCCAGCAGTTCCAACACGGGCTACACCTTC.